These T cell receptor beta chains were read from a single sample in a study of cytomegalovirus exposure and HLA in healthy donors. Data came from immunoSEQ multiplex PCR; TCRdb stores just in-frame clones and leaves some out. The sample has around 60,000 clones, almost 97% seen once; the top ten hold roughly 1.2%. Sequenced sample: PBMCs. All receptors come from a young woman in good health and CMV-seronegative. Both conserved end residues are part of each CDR3. D genes are given only for firm matches. The size entry is marked missing in some rows and otherwise reads once, few, many or a size class.

CDR3 protein: CASSLILAGGDEQFF; CDR3 DNA: TGTGCCAGCAGCCTCATACTAGCGGGGGGCGATGAGCAGTTCTTC; D gene: TRBD2; V gene: TRBV7-9; CDR3 length: 15; clone size: once; J gene: TRBJ2-1
CDR3 protein: CASSFREDTEAFF; CDR3 DNA: TGTGCCAGCAGTTTTCGCGAAGACACTGAAGCTTTCTTT; D gene: -; V gene: TRBV27; CDR3 length: 13; clone size: -; J gene: TRBJ1-1
CDR3 protein: CASSLDPGRTPYGYTF; CDR3 DNA: TGTGCCAGCAGCTTAGATCCGGGCAGGACACCCTATGGCTACACCTTC; D gene: -; V gene: TRBV11-2; CDR3 length: 16; clone size: once; J gene: TRBJ1-2
CDR3 protein: CASSPAPRGETQYF; CDR3 DNA: TGCGCCAGCAGCCCGGCCCCACGAGGGGAGACCCAGTACTTC; D gene: -; V gene: TRBV5-1; CDR3 length: 14; clone size: -; J gene: TRBJ2-5
CDR3 protein: CAISEIEGAGMTAFF; CDR3 DNA: TGTGCCATCAGTGAGATTGAGGGGGCCGGAATGACTGCTTTCTTT; D gene: TRBD1; V gene: TRBV10-3; CDR3 length: 15; clone size: -; J gene: TRBJ1-1
CDR3 protein: CSVGVGGTWETQYF; CDR3 DNA: TGCAGCGTTGGGGTAGGAGGGACCTGGGAGACCCAGTACTTC; D gene: -; V gene: TRBV29-1; CDR3 length: 14; clone size: -; J gene: TRBJ2-5
CDR3 protein: CASRRTSGSEQFF; CDR3 DNA: TGTGCCAGCAGAAGGACTAGCGGGAGTGAGCAGTTCTTC; D gene: TRBD2; V gene: TRBV28; CDR3 length: 13; clone size: -; J gene: TRBJ2-1
CDR3 protein: CASSGRGLAGELFF; CDR3 DNA: TGTGCCAGCAGCGGGCGGGGACTAGCCGGGGAGCTGTTTTTT; D gene: TRBD2; V gene: TRBV5-4; CDR3 length: 14; clone size: -; J gene: TRBJ2-2
CDR3 protein: CASSFPDRGNYGYTF; CDR3 DNA: TGTGCCAGCAGCTTCCCCGACAGGGGCAACTATGGCTACACCTTC; D gene: TRBD1; V gene: TRBV7-2; CDR3 length: 15; clone size: once; J gene: TRBJ1-2
CDR3 protein: CASSPGGGTYGYTF; CDR3 DNA: TGTGCCAGCAGTCCCGGGGGAGGGACGTATGGCTACACCTTC; D gene: -; V gene: TRBV6-6; CDR3 length: 14; clone size: -; J gene: TRBJ1-2
CDR3 protein: CASSPDRVREQYF; CDR3 DNA: TGCGCCAGCAGCCCGGACAGGGTAAGGGAGCAGTACTTC; D gene: TRBD1; V gene: TRBV4-3; CDR3 length: 13; clone size: -; J gene: TRBJ2-7
CDR3 protein: CASSYRGSDTIYF; CDR3 DNA: TGTGCCAGCAGCTACAGGGGTTCAGACACCATATATTTT; D gene: TRBD1; V gene: TRBV27; CDR3 length: 13; clone size: -; J gene: TRBJ1-3
CDR3 protein: CASSPRLAEPYEQYF; CDR3 DNA: TGTGCCAGCAGCCCCCGACTAGCCGAGCCCTACGAGCAGTACTTC; D gene: TRBD2; V gene: TRBV9; CDR3 length: 15; clone size: -; J gene: TRBJ2-7
CDR3 protein: CASSLPGVGYGYTF; CDR3 DNA: TGTGCCAGCAGCTTACCGGGGGTCGGGTATGGCTACACCTTC; D gene: -; V gene: TRBV5-4; CDR3 length: 14; clone size: -; J gene: TRBJ1-2
CDR3 protein: CASSEGAGITGELFF; CDR3 DNA: TGTGCCAGCAGTGAGGGTGCGGGGATCACCGGGGAGCTGTTTTTT; D gene: -; V gene: TRBV6-4; CDR3 length: 15; clone size: -; J gene: TRBJ2-2
CDR3 protein: CASSLTGLAGGGAGELFF; CDR3 DNA: TGTGCCAGCAGCTTAACGGGACTAGCGGGAGGTGGAGCCGGGGAGCTGTTTTTT; D gene: TRBD2; V gene: TRBV7-3; CDR3 length: 18; clone size: -; J gene: TRBJ2-2
CDR3 protein: CASSQVGQPNEKLFF; CDR3 DNA: TGCGCCAGCAGCCAAGTGGGACAACCTAATGAAAAACTGTTTTTT; D gene: -; V gene: TRBV4-3; CDR3 length: 15; clone size: -; J gene: TRBJ1-4
CDR3 protein: CASSPQTGVVRGYTF; CDR3 DNA: TGCGCCAGCAGCCCCCAGACAGGGGTGGTGCGTGGCTACACCTTC; D gene: TRBD1; V gene: TRBV4-3; CDR3 length: 15; clone size: -; J gene: TRBJ1-2
CDR3 protein: CASSTRTSGDEQFF; CDR3 DNA: TGTGCCAGCAGCACCCGGACTAGCGGGGATGAGCAGTTCTTC; D gene: TRBD2; V gene: TRBV7-9; CDR3 length: 14; clone size: -; J gene: TRBJ2-1
CDR3 protein: CASSQGTGLEEQYF; CDR3 DNA: TGCGCCAGCAGCCAAGGGACAGGGCTGGAAGAGCAGTACTTC; D gene: TRBD1; V gene: TRBV4-3; CDR3 length: 14; clone size: -; J gene: TRBJ2-7
CDR3 protein: CASSHAGEETQYF; CDR3 DNA: TGTGCCAGCAGCCACGCGGGGGAGGAGACCCAGTACTTC; D gene: TRBD2; V gene: TRBV5-4; CDR3 length: 13; clone size: -; J gene: TRBJ2-5
CDR3 protein: CASSPPGQGGETQYF; CDR3 DNA: TGTGCCAGCTCACCACCCGGACAGGGAGGGGAGACCCAGTACTTC; D gene: -; V gene: TRBV18; CDR3 length: 15; clone size: -; J gene: TRBJ2-5
CDR3 protein: CASSQDRGRGYTIYF; CDR3 DNA: TGCGCCAGCAGCCAAGATCGGGGCAGGGGTTACACCATATATTTT; D gene: -; V gene: TRBV4-1; CDR3 length: 15; clone size: -; J gene: TRBJ1-3
CDR3 protein: CASMALAGGWDEQYF; CDR3 DNA: TGTGCCAGCATGGCCCTCGCGGGAGGGTGGGATGAGCAGTACTTC; D gene: TRBD2; V gene: TRBV2; CDR3 length: 15; clone size: -; J gene: TRBJ2-7
CDR3 protein: CASSQEIGGCTF; CDR3 DNA: TGCGCCAGCAGCCAAGAAATCGGGGGTTGCACCTTC; D gene: -; V gene: TRBV4-1; CDR3 length: 12; clone size: -; J gene: TRBJ1-2
CDR3 protein: CASTSRGAGADTQYF; CDR3 DNA: TGTGCCAGCACCTCACGAGGGGCGGGAGCAGATACGCAGTATTTT; D gene: TRBD2; V gene: TRBV4-2; CDR3 length: 15; clone size: -; J gene: TRBJ2-3
CDR3 protein: CASSDAGASSYNEQFF; CDR3 DNA: TGTGCCAGCAGTGATGCGGGGGCCAGCTCCTACAATGAGCAGTTCTTC; D gene: -; V gene: TRBV25-1; CDR3 length: 16; clone size: few; J gene: TRBJ2-1
CDR3 protein: CASTNNKGGARETQYF; CDR3 DNA: TGTGCCAGCACCAACAATAAGGGGGGGGCTCGGGAGACCCAGTACTTC; D gene: -; V gene: TRBV28; CDR3 length: 16; clone size: -; J gene: TRBJ2-5
CDR3 protein: CASSPSGGPYEQYF; CDR3 DNA: TGTGCCAGCTCACCATCAGGGGGACCCTACGAGCAGTACTTC; D gene: TRBD1; V gene: TRBV18; CDR3 length: 14; clone size: -; J gene: TRBJ2-7
CDR3 protein: CAIRGGANTGELFF; CDR3 DNA: TGTGCCATCAGGGGGGGGGCGAACACCGGGGAGCTGTTTTTT; D gene: TRBD2; V gene: TRBV10-3; CDR3 length: 14; clone size: -; J gene: TRBJ2-2
CDR3 protein: CASSLRGTDTQYF; CDR3 DNA: TGTGCCAGCAGCTTGCGAGGGACAGATACGCAGTATTTT; D gene: -; V gene: TRBV5-8; CDR3 length: 13; clone size: -; J gene: TRBJ2-3
CDR3 protein: CASSPLAGSTDTQYF; CDR3 DNA: TGTGCCAGCAGCCCACTAGCGGGTAGCACAGATACGCAGTATTTT; D gene: TRBD2; V gene: TRBV7-7; CDR3 length: 15; clone size: -; J gene: TRBJ2-3
CDR3 protein: CAISGWGVDSGNTIYF; CDR3 DNA: TGTGCCATCAGTGGGTGGGGAGTCGACTCTGGAAACACCATATATTTT; D gene: -; V gene: TRBV10-3; CDR3 length: 16; clone size: -; J gene: TRBJ1-3
CDR3 protein: CIWGDQETQYF; CDR3 DNA: TGCATTTGGGGGGACCAAGAGACCCAGTACTTC; D gene: -; V gene: TRBV29-1; CDR3 length: 11; clone size: -; J gene: TRBJ2-5
CDR3 protein: CASKRGGKQETQYF; CDR3 DNA: TGTGCCAGCAAGCGGGGGGGGAAACAAGAGACCCAGTACTTC; D gene: TRBD2; V gene: TRBV7-6; CDR3 length: 14; clone size: -; J gene: TRBJ2-5
CDR3 protein: CSVEETRTESETQYF; CDR3 DNA: TGCAGCGTTGAAGAGACCCGGACAGAGTCAGAGACCCAGTACTTC; D gene: -; V gene: TRBV29-1; CDR3 length: 15; clone size: -; J gene: TRBJ2-5
CDR3 protein: CASSQWGENTIYF; CDR3 DNA: TGCGCCAGCAGCCAATGGGGGGAAAACACCATATATTTT; D gene: -; V gene: TRBV4-3; CDR3 length: 13; clone size: -; J gene: TRBJ1-3
CDR3 protein: CASSQTGWPYNEQFF; CDR3 DNA: TGTGCCAGCAGCCAGACAGGGTGGCCTTACAATGAGCAGTTCTTC; D gene: TRBD1; V gene: TRBV7-2; CDR3 length: 15; clone size: -; J gene: TRBJ2-1
CDR3 protein: CASSPGTVVNTIYF; CDR3 DNA: TGCGCCAGCAGCCCCGGGACAGTGGTTAACACCATATATTTT; D gene: TRBD1; V gene: TRBV4-1; CDR3 length: 14; clone size: -; J gene: TRBJ1-3
CDR3 protein: CASSGSGGQYNEQFF; CDR3 DNA: TGTGCCAGCAGTGGGAGCGGGGGCCAATACAATGAGCAGTTCTTC; D gene: TRBD2; V gene: TRBV6-4; CDR3 length: 15; clone size: -; J gene: TRBJ2-1
CDR3 protein: CASSTQGSGETQYF; CDR3 DNA: TGTGCCAGCAGTACACAGGGGAGTGGAGAGACCCAGTACTTC; D gene: TRBD1; V gene: TRBV27; CDR3 length: 14; clone size: -; J gene: TRBJ2-5
CDR3 protein: CASSIGGRNYQPQHF; CDR3 DNA: TGTGCCAGTAGTATAGGAGGGCGGAATTATCAGCCCCAGCATTTT; D gene: -; V gene: TRBV19; CDR3 length: 15; clone size: -; J gene: TRBJ1-5